This is a list of T cell receptor beta chains from one sample in a study of T-cell memory formation after mild COVID-19. TCRdb ran MiXCR on the 5' RACE reads and lists one entry per CDR3 protein. This sample yields more than 150,000 distinct CDR3 sequences, of which 20% to 25% are seen a single time; approximately 22% belongs to the top ten. The specimen sequenced was PBMCs or a T cell subset sorted from them (not recorded which). Receptors originate from an adult woman who had mild COVID-19 (a few samples of this study predate the infection). Cell type and time point are not known. Each CDR3 is given with its conserved first and last residue. Fields, in order: J gene, D gene, V gene, clone size, CDR3 protein, CDR3 DNA. D genes are given only for firm matches. Rows give clone size only sometimes, using once, few, many, or a class for an expanded clone.

j_gene: TRBJ1-1; d_gene: NA; v_gene: TRBV20-1; abundance: NA; CDR3aa: CSAGFSVGNTEAFF; CDR3nt: TGCAGTGCTGGATTTTCAGTGGGGAACACTGAAGCTTTCTTT
j_gene: TRBJ2-2; d_gene: NA; v_gene: TRBV15; abundance: NA; CDR3aa: CATSRDRAGWYTGELFF; CDR3nt: TGTGCCACCAGCAGAGATCGCGCAGGGTGGTACACCGGGGAGCTGTTTTTT
j_gene: TRBJ2-1; d_gene: TRBD2; v_gene: TRBV6-1; abundance: many; CDR3aa: CASSEEAGGPYNEQFF; CDR3nt: TGTGCCAGCAGTGAAGAAGCGGGGGGACCCTACAATGAGCAGTTCTTC
j_gene: TRBJ2-7; d_gene: TRBD1; v_gene: TRBV2; abundance: NA; CDR3aa: CASNLLGGTAYEQYF; CDR3nt: TGTGCCAGCAATCTCCTCGGTGGGACAGCCTACGAGCAGTACTTC
j_gene: TRBJ1-5; d_gene: TRBD1; v_gene: TRBV27; abundance: NA; CDR3aa: CASRPGQAYSNQPQHF; CDR3nt: TGTGCCAGCAGACCAGGACAGGCTTATAGCAATCAGCCCCAGCATTTT
j_gene: TRBJ2-1; d_gene: TRBD2; v_gene: TRBV28; abundance: NA; CDR3aa: CASIGLAGGNEQFF; CDR3nt: TGTGCCAGCATAGGACTAGCGGGAGGAAATGAGCAGTTCTTC
j_gene: TRBJ1-1; d_gene: NA; v_gene: TRBV29-1; abundance: NA; CDR3aa: CSVEDPGPGVVNTEAFF; CDR3nt: TGCAGCGTTGAAGATCCAGGCCCGGGAGTTGTGAACACTGAAGCTTTCTTT
j_gene: TRBJ2-3; d_gene: NA; v_gene: TRBV27; abundance: NA; CDR3aa: CASSTRRAITDTQYF; CDR3nt: TGTGCCAGCAGTACCAGACGGGCCATCACAGATACGCAGTATTTT
j_gene: TRBJ2-1; d_gene: TRBD2; v_gene: TRBV7-9; abundance: NA; CDR3aa: CASSLAVLAGDNEQFF; CDR3nt: TGTGCCAGCAGCTTAGCGGTCCTAGCGGGGGACAATGAGCAGTTCTTC
j_gene: TRBJ2-1; d_gene: NA; v_gene: TRBV6-5; abundance: many; CDR3aa: CASTEGSGYNEQFF; CDR3nt: TGTGCCAGCACCGAAGGAAGCGGCTACAATGAGCAGTTCTTC
j_gene: TRBJ2-3; d_gene: NA; v_gene: TRBV7-8; abundance: few; CDR3aa: CASSLASGPSTDTQYF; CDR3nt: TGTGCCAGCAGCTTAGCGAGCGGACCTAGCACAGATACGCAGTATTTT
j_gene: TRBJ1-5; d_gene: NA; v_gene: TRBV29-1; abundance: NA; CDR3aa: CSATDTEMNQPQHF; CDR3nt: TGCAGCGCCACGGACACGGAGATGAATCAGCCCCAGCATTTT
j_gene: TRBJ1-5; d_gene: TRBD1; v_gene: TRBV6-5; abundance: NA; CDR3aa: CASTPGQGNQPQHF; CDR3nt: TGTGCCAGCACACCGGGACAGGGCAATCAGCCCCAGCATTTT
j_gene: TRBJ1-4; d_gene: NA; v_gene: TRBV6-5; abundance: few; CDR3aa: CASSYVASNEKLFF; CDR3nt: TGTGCCAGCAGTTACGTGGCCTCTAATGAAAAACTGTTTTTT
j_gene: TRBJ2-5; d_gene: TRBD1; v_gene: TRBV6-5; abundance: few; CDR3aa: CASSYSGQGPQETQYF; CDR3nt: TGTGCCAGCAGTTACTCGGGACAGGGACCTCAAGAGACCCAGTACTTC
j_gene: TRBJ2-3; d_gene: NA; v_gene: TRBV5-4; abundance: few; CDR3aa: CASSPGRADTQYF; CDR3nt: TGTGCCAGCAGCCCGGGAAGGGCAGATACGCAGTATTTT
j_gene: TRBJ1-5; d_gene: NA; v_gene: TRBV5-1; abundance: few; CDR3aa: CASSPGSNQPQHF; CDR3nt: TGCGCCAGCAGCCCGGGCAGCAATCAGCCCCAGCATTTT
j_gene: TRBJ2-3; d_gene: NA; v_gene: TRBV6-1; abundance: NA; CDR3aa: CASSELPGMGADTQYF; CDR3nt: TGTGCCAGCAGTGAACTCCCAGGGATGGGCGCAGATACGCAGTATTTT
j_gene: TRBJ2-3; d_gene: NA; v_gene: TRBV19; abundance: few; CDR3aa: CASSIVGGPGADTQYF; CDR3nt: TGTGCCAGTAGTATAGTCGGGGGGCCTGGGGCAGATACGCAGTATTTT
j_gene: TRBJ1-1; d_gene: NA; v_gene: TRBV19; abundance: NA; CDR3aa: CASSIGAVNTEAFF; CDR3nt: TGTGCCAGTAGTATAGGGGCAGTGAACACTGAAGCTTTCTTT
j_gene: TRBJ2-1; d_gene: NA; v_gene: TRBV7-9; abundance: few; CDR3aa: CASSFNTGPNNEQFF; CDR3nt: TGTGCCAGCAGCTTTAACACGGGACCTAACAATGAGCAGTTCTTC
j_gene: TRBJ2-1; d_gene: NA; v_gene: TRBV25-1; abundance: NA; CDR3aa: CASRGFGEQFF; CDR3nt: TGTGCCAGCAGGGGGTTTGGTGAGCAGTTCTTC
j_gene: TRBJ2-7; d_gene: TRBD1; v_gene: TRBV11-2; abundance: NA; CDR3aa: CASSLGGTGSYEQYF; CDR3nt: TGTGCCAGCAGCTTAGGGGGGACAGGGTCGTACGAGCAGTACTTC
j_gene: TRBJ2-1; d_gene: TRBD2; v_gene: TRBV6-2/TRBV6-3; abundance: NA; CDR3aa: CATAGRSYNEQFF; CDR3nt: TGTGCCACAGCGGGACGCTCCTACAATGAGCAGTTCTTC
j_gene: TRBJ2-2; d_gene: TRBD1; v_gene: TRBV24-1; abundance: NA; CDR3aa: CAIGTGPSTGELFF; CDR3nt: TGTGCCATTGGGACAGGGCCCTCCACCGGGGAGCTGTTTTTT
j_gene: TRBJ2-1; d_gene: TRBD2; v_gene: TRBV4-3; abundance: few; CDR3aa: CASSQYGTSGYNEQFF; CDR3nt: TGCGCCAGCAGCCAGTACGGGACTAGCGGGTACAATGAGCAGTTCTTC
j_gene: TRBJ1-4; d_gene: NA; v_gene: TRBV12-3/TRBV12-4; abundance: NA; CDR3aa: CASSSNEKLFF; CDR3nt: TGTGCCAGCAGTTCTAATGAAAAACTGTTTTTT
j_gene: TRBJ2-3; d_gene: TRBD1; v_gene: TRBV4-1; abundance: few; CDR3aa: CASSSLGTGGLSTDTQYF; CDR3nt: TGCGCCAGCAGCTCCCTCGGGACAGGGGGCCTTAGCACAGATACGCAGTATTTT
j_gene: TRBJ1-1; d_gene: NA; v_gene: TRBV6-2/TRBV6-3; abundance: NA; CDR3aa: CASFGGTEAFF; CDR3nt: TGTGCCAGCTTTGGGGGGACTGAAGCTTTCTTT
j_gene: TRBJ2-7; d_gene: NA; v_gene: TRBV9; abundance: few; CDR3aa: CASSVGGTNEQYF; CDR3nt: TGTGCCAGCAGCGTAGGGGGTACGAACGAGCAGTACTTC
j_gene: TRBJ2-7; d_gene: TRBD2; v_gene: TRBV7-9; abundance: NA; CDR3aa: CASSSPRGGRLSYEQYF; CDR3nt: TGTGCCAGCAGCTCTCCCAGGGGCGGGAGGCTATCCTACGAGCAGTACTTC
j_gene: TRBJ2-7; d_gene: TRBD2; v_gene: TRBV9; abundance: few; CDR3aa: CASSALSGSTYEQYF; CDR3nt: TGTGCCAGCAGCGCCCTCAGCGGGAGCACCTACGAGCAGTACTTC
j_gene: TRBJ2-4; d_gene: NA; v_gene: TRBV13; abundance: NA; CDR3aa: CASSSSTVVKNIQYF; CDR3nt: TGTGCCAGCAGCTCCTCGACAGTCGTCAAAAACATTCAGTACTTC
j_gene: TRBJ2-5; d_gene: NA; v_gene: TRBV24-1; abundance: NA; CDR3aa: CATSDLWETQYF; CDR3nt: TGTGCCACCAGTGATTTGTGGGAGACCCAGTACTTC
j_gene: TRBJ2-5; d_gene: NA; v_gene: TRBV7-6; abundance: NA; CDR3aa: CASSSLGETQYF; CDR3nt: TGTGCCAGCAGCTCCCTGGGGGAGACCCAGTACTTC
j_gene: TRBJ1-1; d_gene: NA; v_gene: TRBV20-1; abundance: NA; CDR3aa: CSARGLDEAFF; CDR3nt: TGCAGTGCTAGGGGTCTGGATGAAGCTTTCTTT
j_gene: TRBJ2-2; d_gene: NA; v_gene: TRBV7-8; abundance: few; CDR3aa: CASSLAEGRELFF; CDR3nt: TGTGCCAGCAGCTTAGCTGAGGGAAGGGAGCTGTTTTTT
j_gene: TRBJ2-1; d_gene: NA; v_gene: TRBV9; abundance: many; CDR3aa: CASSVSDNEQFF; CDR3nt: TGTGCCAGCAGCGTTAGCGACAATGAGCAGTTCTTC
j_gene: TRBJ2-3; d_gene: NA; v_gene: TRBV30; abundance: NA; CDR3aa: CAWSPGGADTQYF; CDR3nt: TGTGCCTGGAGTCCCGGAGGGGCAGATACGCAGTATTTT
j_gene: TRBJ2-3; d_gene: TRBD2; v_gene: TRBV6-4; abundance: NA; CDR3aa: CASSPQAGGGDTQYF; CDR3nt: TGTGCCAGCAGCCCCCAAGCGGGGGGTGGAGATACGCAGTATTTT
j_gene: TRBJ1-2; d_gene: NA; v_gene: TRBV15; abundance: NA; CDR3aa: CATSQDRGLGGYTF; CDR3nt: TGTGCCACCAGCCAAGACCGGGGATTAGGTGGCTACACCTTC
j_gene: TRBJ1-1; d_gene: TRBD1; v_gene: TRBV6-5; abundance: NA; CDR3aa: CASNEFRGLNTEAFF; CDR3nt: TGTGCCAGCAACGAGTTCAGGGGGCTGAACACTGAAGCTTTCTTT
j_gene: TRBJ2-1; d_gene: NA; v_gene: TRBV27; abundance: NA; CDR3aa: CASSLGRWANEQFF; CDR3nt: TGTGCCAGCAGTTTAGGTAGGTGGGCCAATGAGCAGTTCTTC
j_gene: TRBJ1-1; d_gene: TRBD1; v_gene: TRBV27; abundance: NA; CDR3aa: CASSLAVLDRELTEAFF; CDR3nt: TGTGCCAGCAGTTTAGCTGTCTTGGACAGGGAATTGACTGAAGCTTTCTTT
j_gene: TRBJ2-7; d_gene: NA; v_gene: TRBV7-9; abundance: few; CDR3aa: CASSFGQLQTTYEQYF; CDR3nt: TGTGCCAGCAGCTTCGGACAGCTACAAACTACCTACGAGCAGTACTTC
j_gene: TRBJ2-1; d_gene: NA; v_gene: TRBV20-1; abundance: NA; CDR3aa: CSASAGTESYNEQFF; CDR3nt: TGCAGTGCTAGTGCCGGGACGGAGTCCTACAATGAGCAGTTCTTC
j_gene: TRBJ2-7; d_gene: TRBD1; v_gene: TRBV6-6; abundance: NA; CDR3aa: CASSQQGDAYEQYF; CDR3nt: TGTGCCAGCAGCCAACAGGGGGATGCCTACGAGCAGTACTTC
j_gene: TRBJ2-5; d_gene: TRBD2; v_gene: TRBV6-5; abundance: few; CDR3aa: CASSPPGIWAGAQYF; CDR3nt: TGTGCCAGCAGTCCTCCAGGGATCTGGGCGGGGGCCCAGTACTTC
j_gene: TRBJ2-1; d_gene: TRBD2; v_gene: TRBV9; abundance: few; CDR3aa: CASSPGLVAEQFF; CDR3nt: TGTGCCAGCAGCCCTGGACTAGTCGCTGAGCAGTTCTTC
j_gene: TRBJ2-3; d_gene: NA; v_gene: TRBV7-6; abundance: NA; CDR3aa: CASSLVRAEGTDTQYF; CDR3nt: TGTGCCAGCAGCTTAGTCAGAGCGGAAGGCACAGATACGCAGTATTTT